Listed below are T cell receptor beta chains from one sample, sequenced in a study of OX40 agonist ivuxolimab in advanced cancers. Repertoires were generated with immunoSEQ multiplex PCR, while TCRdb's copy carries only in-frame clones and drops some. This sample has some 110,000 clones, with 90% to 95% found just once. The sample consisted of CD4+ or CD8+ T cells sorted from blood, taken in a trial of the OX40 agonist ivuxolimab. The receptors shown here come from an adult with an advanced solid tumor such as melanoma, head and neck, liver or kidney cancer. Each CDR3 is given with its conserved first and last residue. The D gene is left open where the match is weak. A row's size may be missing; if present it is once, few, many or a size class.

clone_size: -
v_call: TRBV11-2
j_call: TRBJ2-5
d_call: TRBD1
cdr3_aa: CASSAIKGQSSNIQYF
cdr3_nt: TGTGCCAGCAGCGCTATTAAGGGACAGTCCTCAAACATACAGTACTTC

clone_size: -
v_call: TRBV28
j_call: TRBJ1-5
d_call: -
cdr3_aa: CASSLSWGGLNNQPQHF
cdr3_nt: TGTGCCAGCAGTTTATCGTGGGGAGGGTTAAACAATCAGCCCCAGCATTTT

clone_size: -
v_call: TRBV7-9
j_call: TRBJ2-1
d_call: TRBD2
cdr3_aa: CASSASGSSYNEQFF
cdr3_nt: TGTGCCAGCAGCGCGAGCGGGAGCTCCTACAATGAGCAGTTCTTC

clone_size: -
v_call: TRBV2
j_call: TRBJ1-5
d_call: -
cdr3_aa: CASSPVLLGNQPQHF
cdr3_nt: TGTGCCAGCAGTCCCGTTCTCTTGGGGAATCAGCCCCAGCATTTT

clone_size: -
v_call: TRBV5-4
j_call: TRBJ2-3
d_call: TRBD1
cdr3_aa: CASSYPGQFTDTQYF
cdr3_nt: TGTGCCAGCAGCTATCCGGGACAGTTCACAGATACGCAGTATTTT

clone_size: -
v_call: TRBV7-7
j_call: TRBJ2-7
d_call: TRBD1
cdr3_aa: CASSTGTGGDEQYF
cdr3_nt: TGTGCCAGCAGCACCGGGACAGGGGGCGACGAGCAGTACTTC

clone_size: -
v_call: TRBV9
j_call: TRBJ1-5
d_call: TRBD1
cdr3_aa: CASSAGGGPSNQPQHF
cdr3_nt: TGTGCCAGCAGCGCAGGGGGGGGACCCAGCAATCAGCCCCAGCATTTT

clone_size: -
v_call: TRBV7-3
j_call: TRBJ2-5
d_call: -
cdr3_aa: CASSLNGATLKETQYF
cdr3_nt: TGTGCCAGCAGCTTAAACGGGGCCACGCTTAAAGAGACCCAGTACTTC

clone_size: -
v_call: TRBV7-9
j_call: TRBJ2-3
d_call: -
cdr3_aa: CASSVRGASPDTQYF
cdr3_nt: TGTGCCAGCAGCGTCCGGGGGGCTAGCCCAGATACGCAGTATTTT

clone_size: -
v_call: TRBV6-5
j_call: TRBJ2-7
d_call: -
cdr3_aa: CASSQPDLGVEQYF
cdr3_nt: TGTGCCAGCAGTCAACCGGACCTAGGAGTCGAGCAGTACTTC

clone_size: -
v_call: TRBV12-5
j_call: TRBJ2-5
d_call: -
cdr3_aa: CASGSRPTGAGETQYF
cdr3_nt: TGTGCTAGTGGTTCCCGTCCGACAGGAGCGGGGGAGACCCAGTACTTC

clone_size: -
v_call: TRBV4-1
j_call: TRBJ2-7
d_call: -
cdr3_aa: CASSDPGRKRSTDYEQYF
cdr3_nt: TGCGCCAGCAGCGACCCTGGCCGGAAGCGGAGTACCGACTACGAGCAGTACTTC

clone_size: once
v_call: TRBV7-3
j_call: TRBJ2-1
d_call: -
cdr3_aa: CASSLRGGSYNEQFF
cdr3_nt: TGTGCCAGCAGCTTACGGGGCGGCTCCTACAATGAGCAGTTCTTC

clone_size: -
v_call: TRBV6-5
j_call: TRBJ2-7
d_call: -
cdr3_aa: CASSYDGREQYF
cdr3_nt: TGTGCCAGCAGTTACGATGGGCGCGAGCAGTACTTC

clone_size: -
v_call: TRBV18
j_call: TRBJ2-7
d_call: -
cdr3_aa: CASSPPSRYEQYF
cdr3_nt: TGTGCCAGCTCACCTCCCTCCCGCTACGAGCAGTACTTC

clone_size: -
v_call: TRBV7-2
j_call: TRBJ2-5
d_call: TRBD1
cdr3_aa: CASSRRQGETQYF
cdr3_nt: TGTGCCAGCAGCAGAAGACAGGGAGAGACCCAGTACTTC

clone_size: -
v_call: TRBV6-5
j_call: TRBJ2-7
d_call: -
cdr3_aa: CASSRQITYEQYF
cdr3_nt: TGTGCCAGCAGCCGACAGATAACCTACGAGCAGTACTTC

clone_size: -
v_call: TRBV5-8
j_call: TRBJ2-5
d_call: -
cdr3_aa: CASSSARELETQYF
cdr3_nt: TGTGCCAGCAGCTCGGCCAGGGAATTGGAGACCCAGTACTTC

clone_size: -
v_call: TRBV2
j_call: TRBJ2-7
d_call: -
cdr3_aa: CASHAGALSYEQYF
cdr3_nt: TGTGCCAGTCACGCCGGGGCACTTTCCTACGAGCAGTACTTC

clone_size: -
v_call: TRBV7-2
j_call: TRBJ1-5
d_call: TRBD1
cdr3_aa: CASSLSGQGIQPQHF
cdr3_nt: TGTGCCAGCAGCTTATCGGGACAGGGCATTCAGCCCCAGCATTTT

clone_size: -
v_call: TRBV5-4
j_call: TRBJ1-5
d_call: -
cdr3_aa: CASSLGGSHNQPQHF
cdr3_nt: TGTGCCAGCAGCTTGGGGGGCAGCCACAATCAGCCCCAGCATTTT

clone_size: -
v_call: TRBV11-2
j_call: TRBJ1-6
d_call: -
cdr3_aa: CASSLSWDPRYSPLHF
cdr3_nt: TGTGCCAGCAGCTTAAGTTGGGACCCTAGGTATTCACCCCTCCACTTT

clone_size: -
v_call: TRBV9
j_call: TRBJ2-7
d_call: TRBD1
cdr3_aa: CASSVDVGGQGAIEQYF
cdr3_nt: TGTGCCAGCAGCGTAGATGTGGGGGGACAGGGAGCGATCGAGCAGTACTTC

clone_size: -
v_call: TRBV28
j_call: TRBJ2-7
d_call: -
cdr3_aa: CASSSGGQAYEQYF
cdr3_nt: TGTGCCAGCAGTTCTGGAGGGCAAGCCTACGAGCAGTACTTC

clone_size: -
v_call: TRBV6-5
j_call: TRBJ2-1
d_call: -
cdr3_aa: CASSRLRRENNEQFF
cdr3_nt: TGTGCCAGCAGCCGCTTGAGGAGGGAAAACAATGAGCAGTTCTTC

clone_size: -
v_call: TRBV28
j_call: TRBJ2-3
d_call: TRBD2
cdr3_aa: CASSLAVAGVNTDTQYF
cdr3_nt: TGTGCCAGCAGCCTCGCCGTAGCGGGGGTTAACACAGATACGCAGTATTTT

clone_size: -
v_call: TRBV29-1
j_call: TRBJ2-2
d_call: -
cdr3_aa: CSVGGAGELFF
cdr3_nt: TGCAGCGTTGGGGGGGCCGGGGAGCTGTTTTTT

clone_size: -
v_call: TRBV2
j_call: TRBJ2-5
d_call: -
cdr3_aa: CASSDREETQYF
cdr3_nt: TGTGCCAGCAGTGATCGTGAGGAGACCCAGTACTTC

clone_size: -
v_call: TRBV6-5
j_call: TRBJ2-3
d_call: -
cdr3_aa: CASRGIGRSTDTQYF
cdr3_nt: TGTGCCAGCAGGGGTATTGGCAGAAGCACAGATACGCAGTATTTT

clone_size: -
v_call: TRBV19
j_call: TRBJ2-3
d_call: -
cdr3_aa: CASKSRPNTDTQYF
cdr3_nt: TGTGCCAGTAAATCTAGACCTAACACAGATACGCAGTATTTT

clone_size: -
v_call: TRBV19
j_call: TRBJ2-7
d_call: TRBD1
cdr3_aa: CASSIEGTGRYEQYF
cdr3_nt: TGTGCCAGTAGTATAGAGGGGACAGGCCGATACGAGCAGTACTTC

clone_size: -
v_call: TRBV6-5
j_call: TRBJ2-2
d_call: TRBD1
cdr3_aa: CASRADRGWTGELFF
cdr3_nt: TGTGCCAGCAGGGCCGACAGGGGTTGGACCGGGGAGCTGTTTTTT

clone_size: -
v_call: TRBV7-8
j_call: TRBJ1-1
d_call: TRBD1
cdr3_aa: CASSTNGQGMFTEAFF
cdr3_nt: TGTGCCAGCAGCACAAACGGACAGGGCATGTTCACTGAAGCTTTCTTT

clone_size: -
v_call: TRBV7-2
j_call: TRBJ1-2
d_call: -
cdr3_aa: CASSLQGGYGYTF
cdr3_nt: TGTGCCAGCAGCTTACAGGGTGGCTATGGCTACACCTTC

clone_size: -
v_call: TRBV18
j_call: TRBJ1-2
d_call: -
cdr3_aa: CASSPSGELGYGYTF
cdr3_nt: TGTGCCAGCTCACCATCGGGGGAGCTAGGCTATGGCTACACCTTC

clone_size: -
v_call: TRBV5-8
j_call: TRBJ2-7
d_call: -
cdr3_aa: CASSLDLVEQYF
cdr3_nt: TGTGCCAGCAGCTTGGATTTAGTGGAGCAGTACTTC

clone_size: -
v_call: TRBV10-3
j_call: TRBJ2-3
d_call: TRBD1
cdr3_aa: CAISGATGPRTDTQYF
cdr3_nt: TGTGCCATCAGTGGTGCGACAGGGCCCCGCACAGATACGCAGTATTTT

clone_size: -
v_call: TRBV11-2
j_call: TRBJ1-5
d_call: -
cdr3_aa: CASSLGLDMPQHF
cdr3_nt: TGTGCCAGCAGCTTAGGGCTAGACATGCCCCAGCATTTT

clone_size: -
v_call: TRBV5-1
j_call: TRBJ2-1
d_call: -
cdr3_aa: CASSLGQEYNEQFF
cdr3_nt: TGCGCCAGCAGCTTGGGCCAGGAGTACAATGAGCAGTTCTTC

clone_size: -
v_call: TRBV5-1
j_call: TRBJ1-1
d_call: -
cdr3_aa: CASSSGTRNTEAFF
cdr3_nt: TGCGCCAGCAGCTCCGGGACGCGTAACACTGAAGCTTTCTTT

clone_size: -
v_call: TRBV15
j_call: TRBJ2-7
d_call: -
cdr3_aa: CATSRDLSDHEQYF
cdr3_nt: TGTGCCACCAGCAGGGACCTCAGCGACCACGAGCAGTACTTC

clone_size: -
v_call: TRBV25-1
j_call: TRBJ1-4
d_call: -
cdr3_aa: CASSARERGEKLFF
cdr3_nt: TGTGCCAGCAGTGCTCGGGAACGAGGGGAAAAACTGTTTTTT

clone_size: -
v_call: TRBV19
j_call: TRBJ1-3
d_call: -
cdr3_aa: CASSIPGGSSGNTIYF
cdr3_nt: TGTGCCAGTAGTATACCGGGAGGGAGCTCTGGAAACACCATATATTTT

clone_size: once
v_call: TRBV2
j_call: TRBJ1-5
d_call: TRBD1
cdr3_aa: CASSGQGTNNQPQHF
cdr3_nt: TGTGCCAGCAGTGGACAGGGGACTAACAATCAGCCCCAGCATTTT

clone_size: -
v_call: TRBV18
j_call: TRBJ1-2
d_call: TRBD1
cdr3_aa: CASSPGDRDSYGYTF
cdr3_nt: TGTGCCAGCTCACCAGGGGACAGGGACTCCTATGGCTACACCTTC

clone_size: -
v_call: TRBV7-2
j_call: TRBJ2-3
d_call: -
cdr3_aa: CASSSTRQSTSNRGGTQYF
cdr3_nt: TGTGCCAGCAGCAGCACCCGCCAGTCGACTAGCAACAGGGGGGGTACGCAGTATTTT

clone_size: -
v_call: TRBV28
j_call: TRBJ2-7
d_call: -
cdr3_aa: CASKKGAWYEQYF
cdr3_nt: TGTGCCAGCAAAAAGGGAGCGTGGTACGAGCAGTACTTC

clone_size: -
v_call: TRBV14
j_call: TRBJ2-6
d_call: -
cdr3_aa: CASSPLDSSLSLNVLTF
cdr3_nt: TGTGCCAGCAGCCCCTTGGACAGCTCACTCTCTCTGAACGTCCTGACTTTC

clone_size: -
v_call: TRBV2
j_call: TRBJ2-7
d_call: TRBD2
cdr3_aa: CASRGGIGASSYEQYF
cdr3_nt: TGTGCCAGCAGGGGGGGGATAGGCGCCAGCTCCTACGAGCAGTACTTC

clone_size: -
v_call: TRBV29-1
j_call: TRBJ1-5
d_call: TRBD1
cdr3_aa: CSVLTGGSSNQPQHF
cdr3_nt: TGCAGCGTTCTGACAGGGGGAAGTAGCAATCAGCCCCAGCATTTT

clone_size: -
v_call: TRBV5-6
j_call: TRBJ2-7
d_call: -
cdr3_aa: CASSLLPGPPYEQYF
cdr3_nt: TGTGCCAGCAGCTTACTTCCGGGGCCCCCCTACGAGCAGTACTTC

clone_size: -
v_call: TRBV5-4
j_call: TRBJ1-6
d_call: -
cdr3_aa: CASSSTIGSVGSPLHF
cdr3_nt: TGTGCCAGCAGCTCTACCATAGGGTCCGTGGGTTCACCCCTCCACTTT

clone_size: once
v_call: TRBV10-1
j_call: TRBJ2-1
d_call: -
cdr3_aa: CASSEWVGSYEQFF
cdr3_nt: TGCGCCAGCAGTGAGTGGGTCGGGAGTTATGAGCAGTTCTTC

clone_size: -
v_call: TRBV29-1
j_call: TRBJ1-2
d_call: -
cdr3_aa: CSVEGGVGGYTF
cdr3_nt: TGCAGCGTTGAAGGGGGTGTTGGGGGCTACACCTTC

clone_size: -
v_call: TRBV10-3
j_call: TRBJ2-7
d_call: -
cdr3_aa: CAISGGGGRYEQYF
cdr3_nt: TGTGCCATCAGTGGAGGCGGAGGTCGGTACGAGCAGTACTTC